The rows below give T cell receptor beta chains drawn from one sample of a study of blood T cell repertoires in COVID-19. Assay: immunoSEQ multiplex PCR; the TCRdb copy retains only in-frame clones and omits some. The sample includes 250,000 or so clones, roughly 81% of them seen just once. Sequencing was performed on PBMCs or T cells enriched from blood (not recorded which). The receptors shown here come from a woman aged 45-65 years who had been exposed to COVID-19. The CDR3 runs from the conserved cysteine through the conserved F or W. The D gene is left open where the match is weak. Not all rows give a size; the values are once, few, many and, for expanded clones, a class.

D | J | size | V | CDR3 | DNA
. | TRBJ1-6 | . | TRBV5-1 | CASSLGGENSPLHF | TGCGCCAGCAGCTTGGGCGGGGAAAATTCACCCCTCCACTTT
. | TRBJ1-3 | . | TRBV18 | CASSTALTSGGLSGNTIYF | TGTGCCAGCTCAACGGCGCTAACTTCCGGAGGGCTCTCTGGAAACACCATATATTTT
. | TRBJ1-2 | once | TRBV28 | CASTAQGRYGYTF | TGTGCCAGCACGGCACAGGGACGATATGGCTACACCTTC
TRBD2 | TRBJ2-5 | . | TRBV27 | CASTGQGLAGGETQYF | TGTGCCAGCACCGGGCAGGGACTAGCGGGGGGGGAGACCCAGTACTTC
. | TRBJ1-4 | . | TRBV5-6 | CASSLGPGEKLFF | TGTGCCAGCAGCTTAGGGCCGGGGGAAAAACTGTTTTTT
. | TRBJ2-5 | . | TRBV7-2 | CASSFPGLQETQYF | TGTGCCAGCAGCTTCCCAGGGCTACAAGAGACCCAGTACTTC
TRBD1 | TRBJ2-7 | . | TRBV2 | CASRPNGQAYEQYF | TGTGCCAGCAGGCCTAACGGACAGGCCTACGAGCAGTACTTC
TRBD1 | TRBJ1-4 | . | TRBV19 | CASSTYRGHEKLFF | TGTGCCAGTAGTACCTACAGGGGGCACGAAAAACTGTTTTTT
. | TRBJ1-6 | . | TRBV5-6 | CASGALQAPSYNSPLHF | TGTGCCAGCGGGGCCCTACAGGCCCCCTCCTATAATTCACCCCTCCACTTT
. | TRBJ1-1 | few | TRBV29-1 | CSVEDGYAAFF | TGCAGCGTTGAAGACGGGTATGCGGCTTTCTTT
. | TRBJ2-2 | . | TRBV4-1 | CASSQEAGVTGELFF | TGCGCCAGCAGCCAAGAAGCGGGTGTCACCGGGGAGCTGTTTTTT
TRBD1 | TRBJ1-2 | . | TRBV18 | CASSPLRDRKSSSYGYTF | TGTGCCAGCTCCCCACTACGGGACAGGAAATCCTCCTCCTATGGCTACACCTTC
. | TRBJ2-7 | . | TRBV9 | CASSGGGGSEQYF | TGTGCCAGCAGCGGGGGAGGGGGAAGCGAGCAGTACTTC
. | TRBJ2-1 | . | TRBV9 | CASSDLPWGGSEQFF | TGTGCCAGCAGCGATCTGCCTTGGGGGGGCAGTGAGCAGTTCTTC
. | TRBJ1-2 | once | TRBV5-1 | CASSSLVGSGYTF | TGCGCCAGCAGCTCCCTCGTGGGCTCTGGCTACACCTTC
. | TRBJ1-1 | . | TRBV7-7 | CASSLEQRTEAFF | TGTGCCAGCAGCTTAGAGCAGAGGACTGAAGCTTTCTTT
. | TRBJ2-1 | once | TRBV19 | CASSMQAESSYNEQFF | TGTGCCAGTAGTATGCAGGCAGAGAGCTCCTACAATGAGCAGTTCTTC
TRBD2 | TRBJ2-3 | . | TRBV3-1/TRBV3-2 | CASSQPRGGGETDTQYF | TGTGCCAGCAGCCAGCCTCGGGGCGGGGGGGAGACAGATACGCAGTATTTT
. | TRBJ1-3 | . | TRBV30 | CAWSVRRSSGNTIYF | TGTGCCTGGAGTGTACGCAGAAGCTCTGGAAACACCATATATTTT
TRBD1 | TRBJ1-1 | . | TRBV9 | CASTAGAGQGNTEAFF | TGTGCCAGCACCGCCGGGGCGGGACAGGGCAACACTGAAGCTTTCTTT
. | TRBJ2-1 | . | TRBV10-3 | CAISESREHEQFF | TGTGCCATCAGTGAGTCCAGGGAACATGAGCAGTTCTTC
. | TRBJ1-1 | . | TRBV10-1 | CASSQGPSTEAFF | TGCGCCAGCAGTCAGGGCCCTAGCACTGAAGCTTTCTTT
. | TRBJ1-6 | . | TRBV5-5 | CASSRGTGMGSSYNSPLHF | TGTGCCAGCAGCAGGGGTACAGGGATGGGAAGCTCCTATAATTCACCCCTCCACTTT
. | TRBJ1-2 | many | TRBV5-4 | CASSSLTAGAHGNYGYTF | TGTGCCAGCAGCTCTCTCACGGCGGGTGCACATGGGAACTATGGCTACACCTTC
. | TRBJ1-1 | . | TRBV6-2/TRBV6-3 | CASSLTENTEAFF | TGTGCCAGCAGTCTCACAGAGAACACTGAAGCTTTCTTT
. | TRBJ1-1 | . | TRBV7-9 | CASSFGVEKAFF | TGTGCCAGCAGCTTTGGTGTGGAGAAAGCTTTCTTT
. | TRBJ1-5 | . | TRBV19 | CASSIGPGLSNQPQHF | TGTGCCAGTAGTATAGGGCCAGGGTTAAGCAATCAGCCCCAGCATTTT